This paragraph reports one TCR beta chain. The antigen remains undetermined. Naive CD4+ cells were CD45RA-selected; the remaining cells were memory. The sample is drawn from a study of shared clonotypes between healthy human individuals. Study observations and caveats: Donor scarcity curtailed the genetic and exposure-history diversity represented herein. Memory subsets generally showed lower estimated richness than naive subsets. Sharing across several donors was seen in 4% to 6.5% of naive CD4 clonotypes.

This CDR3 region has 14 residues. J lost 2 bases, V lost 9 bases, and 7 bases had no gene match. From germline, CDR1 is SGHDN and CDR2 FVKESK. Sequenced by immunoSEQ multiplex PCR; TCRdb stores in-frame clones only, minus some. The table includes under 550,000 clones, less than 96% detected once. This receptor was obtained from a woman under 40 in good health. Sequenced input: naive CD4+ T cells sorted from blood. Sample subset: CD45RA+ positively selected. The chain carries TRBV14 and TRBJ2-3; 8 bases map to TRBD2. For the CDR3, the DNA is TGTGCCAGTACTAAACTAGCGGACACAGATACGCAGTATTTT. This codes for CASTKLADTDTQYF.